Given below is one T cell receptor beta chain in context. The record originates from a study of radiotherapy plus CTLA-4 blockade in lung cancer. Using immunoSEQ multiplex PCR, the repertoire was profiled, and TCRdb retains in-frame clones only, with some absent. This table holds roughly 80,000 clones, about 78% found once. This CDR3 is built from 15 residues. The V gene's germline CDR1 is SGHTA and CDR2 FQGNSA. The V and J ends lost 4 bases and 0 bases, in that order; junction bases with no gene match: 4. This chain joins TRBV7-2 and TRBJ2-3, with TRBD1 identical over 7 bases. The sample consisted of peripheral blood, taken from a patient treated with radiotherapy plus ipilimumab. This TCR came from a human donor with non-small cell lung cancer who had a partial response to radiotherapy plus ipilimumab. Some clones in this sample may be carry-over from other donors' samples. The DNA for the CDR3 is TGTGCCAGCAGCTCCACAGGGGTAAGCACAGATACGCAGTATTTT. Translating it yields CASSSTGVSTDTQYF.